This T cell receptor (beta chain) was sequenced in a study of T cell changes during pregnancy in multiple sclerosis (dated by TCRdb to 2018 to 2020). Broadly, across the study: In women with multiple sclerosis, the researchers looked at how the T cell repertoire shifted as pregnancy progressed.

About this clone itself: This receptor's antigen is unknown. Within one base of it there is no much larger clone, and no base qualities were kept.

The library came from the immunoSEQ multiplex PCR assay. TCRdb limited this immuneACCESS table to in-frame rearrangements with V and J called. A share of clones is missing; checked studies link under half to unresolved V genes, and the rest is unexplained. In this sample the table shows over 50,000 clones, 92% of which occur a single time. About 0.6% of the sample belongs to the ten largest clones. The CDR3, cysteine through phenylalanine, is 14 amino acids long. Solely the CDR3 DNA is kept, with 42 bases framed from the first base. After removal of 0 bases from V and 4 bases from J, the junction retains 2 bases not matched to a gene. CDR1 and CDR2 are drawn from the germline V gene: SGHRS, YFSETQ.

This receptor chain uses TRBV5-1 and TRBJ1-2, with TRBD1 identical over 8 junction bases. This clonotype was obtained from a female donor with multiple sclerosis, enrolled in a pregnancy study. The sample consisted of CD4+ T cells from peripheral blood mononuclear cells, taken after pregnancy. The nucleotide sequence reads as follows: TGCGCCAGCAGCTTGGCCCAGGGGGCCTATGGCTACACCTTC. This is translated as CASSLAQGAYGYTF.